Listed below are T cell receptor beta chains from one sample, sequenced in a study of blood T cells in healthy people across ages. MiXCR was run by TCRdb on the 5' RACE reads, yielding one entry per CDR3 protein. The table has roughly 2 million distinct CDR3 sequences, about 49% seen once; the top ten hold approximately 2%. Specimen: blood. The receptors here all came from a woman aged 35 to 49 in good health. CDR3s include the opening cysteine and the closing phenylalanine or tryptophan. A D gene is named only where the DNA matches it firmly. Size tells how often a clone was seen (once, few, many) or the class of an expanded clone, and some rows leave it out.

J gene | clone size | V gene | D gene | CDR3 protein | CDR3 DNA
TRBJ1-1 | NA | TRBV7-9 | TRBD1 | CASRIQGAEAFF | TGTGCCAGCAGGATACAGGGGGCTGAAGCTTTCTTT
TRBJ1-2 | NA | TRBV11-2 | NA | CASSLDRKDGYTF | TGTGCCAGCAGCTTAGATCGAAAAGATGGCTACACCTTC
TRBJ2-7 | NA | TRBV6-1 | TRBD1 | CASVRDRFYEQYF | TGTGCCAGCGTAAGGGACAGATTCTACGAGCAGTACTTC
TRBJ1-1 | NA | TRBV12-3/TRBV12-4 | NA | CASRGRTRGLNTEAFF | TGTGCCAGCAGGGGAAGAACCAGGGGATTGAACACTGAAGCTTTCTTT
TRBJ2-3 | NA | TRBV4-1 | NA | CASSQEKPEDTQYF | TGCGCCAGCAGCCAAGAGAAGCCAGAAGATACGCAGTATTTT
TRBJ1-5 | NA | TRBV12-3/TRBV12-4 | NA | CASSLSRGDQPQHF | TGTGCCAGCAGTTTGTCAAGGGGGGATCAGCCCCAGCATTTT
TRBJ2-7 | few | TRBV29-1 | NA | CSVQGSGMDEQYF | TGCAGCGTTCAGGGCTCGGGGATGGACGAGCAGTACTTC
TRBJ1-2 | few | TRBV7-9 | NA | CASSLGLDSYGYTF | TGTGCCAGCAGCTTAGGGTTGGATTCCTATGGCTACACCTTC
TRBJ1-2 | NA | TRBV12-3/TRBV12-4 | NA | CASSLRGEGDGYTF | TGTGCCAGCAGTCTCCGTGGTGAGGGGGATGGCTACACCTTC
TRBJ2-3 | NA | TRBV6-2/TRBV6-3 | NA | CASSLEAAGHTDTQYF | TGTGCCAGCAGCCTCGAGGCCGCGGGGCACACAGATACGCAGTATTTT
TRBJ2-4 | NA | TRBV7-9 | TRBD1 | CDSSQGQGENIQYF | TGTGACAGCAGCCAGGGACAGGGTGAAAACATTCAGTACTTC
TRBJ2-5 | NA | TRBV7-2 | TRBD2 | CASSFLAVQETQYF | TGTGCCAGCAGCTTTCTAGCGGTCCAAGAGACCCAGTACTTC
TRBJ2-6 | NA | TRBV20-1 | NA | CSARGPSRSSGANVLTF | TGCAGTGCTAGAGGGCCCTCGAGGAGCTCTGGGGCCAACGTCCTGACTTTC
TRBJ2-1 | NA | TRBV7-9 | TRBD1 | CASSARDRHNEQFF | TGTGCCAGCAGCGCCCGGGACAGGCACAATGAGCAGTTCTTC
TRBJ2-1 | NA | TRBV28 | NA | CASSAPSGGEQFF | TGTGCCAGCAGTGCACCTTCCGGCGGTGAGCAGTTCTTC
TRBJ2-5 | NA | TRBV20-1 | NA | CSARRLLQETQYF | TGCAGTGCTAGACGACTACTACAAGAGACCCAGTACTTC
TRBJ1-2 | few | TRBV7-8 | NA | CASSLGGGAYGYTF | TGTGCCAGCAGCTTAGGAGGGGGGGCCTATGGCTACACCTTC
TRBJ1-5 | NA | TRBV4-1 | TRBD1 | CASSQDGTVINQPQHF | TGCGCCAGCAGTCAAGATGGGACAGTGATAAATCAGCCCCAGCATTTT
TRBJ1-5 | once | TRBV7-2 | TRBD1 | CASSRQGNSNQPQHF | TGTGCCAGCAGTAGACAGGGTAACAGCAATCAGCCCCAGCATTTT
TRBJ2-5 | few | TRBV28 | TRBD2 | CASSWTSPGETQYF | TGTGCCAGCAGTTGGACTAGCCCAGGGGAGACCCAGTACTTC
TRBJ2-1 | NA | TRBV29-1 | TRBD2 | CSVEPRGASGGPSYNEQFF | TGCAGCGTTGAGCCACGGGGGGCTAGCGGGGGCCCCTCCTACAATGAGCAGTTCTTC
TRBJ2-7 | few | TRBV28 | NA | CASSPISGMASRHPYEQYF | TGTGCCAGCAGTCCAATTTCAGGGATGGCTTCTAGGCACCCCTACGAGCAGTACTTC
TRBJ1-2 | NA | TRBV5-6 | TRBD1 | CASSFRQGVHYGYTF | TGTGCCAGCAGTTTCAGACAGGGGGTTCACTATGGCTACACCTTC
TRBJ2-1 | NA | TRBV28 | NA | CASSGTPDNEQFF | TGTGCCAGCAGCGGGACGCCGGACAATGAGCAGTTCTTC
TRBJ1-2 | NA | TRBV6-1 | NA | CASIVTSNYGYTF | TGTGCCAGCATCGTGACTTCTAACTATGGCTACACCTTC
TRBJ2-1 | NA | TRBV24-1 | TRBD2 | CATSAPGGALDEQFF | TGTGCCACCAGTGCCCCGGGGGGGGCCCTGGATGAGCAGTTCTTC
TRBJ1-4 | NA | TRBV4-3 | TRBD1 | CASSQVGTGLRSNEKLFF | TGCGCCAGCAGCCAAGTTGGGACAGGCCTCCGATCTAATGAAAAACTGTTTTTT
TRBJ2-5 | few | TRBV5-6 | NA | CASSFKSGQETQYF | TGTGCCAGCAGCTTCAAAAGCGGTCAAGAGACCCAGTACTTC
TRBJ2-3 | NA | TRBV4-1 | TRBD2 | CASSHPRSGGAGDTQYF | TGCGCCAGCAGCCATCCACGTAGCGGGGGGGCAGGAGATACGCAGTATTTT